This T cell receptor (beta chain) came from a study of blood T cell repertoires in COVID-19. Study-wide context: The United States, Italy and Spain provided the acute and convalescent COVID-19 samples. Sources were T cells, B-cell-depleted T cells, or PBMCs; the material itself was cDNA or gDNA.

Original data processing: Amplification of reference gene primers provided the estimated nucleated cell counts. Assay used: immunoSEQ multiplex PCR; TCRdb lists only in-frame clones, some missing. V and J calls plus clone size are reproduced from that table; the DNA served to infer D and trimming. The table includes over 250,000 clones, almost 85% detected once. CDR3 length: 13 residues. The V and J ends lost 6 bases and 3 bases, in that order; junction bases with no gene match: 4. The specimen was peripheral blood. The receptor's source is a man aged 50 to 59 with active or convalescent COVID-19. The gene calls are TRBV12-3 or TRBV12-4 and TRBJ1-1, with TRBD1 matching over 7 bases. CDR3 residues: CASRPDRDTEAFF. The CDR3 coding sequence is TGTGCCAGCAGACCAGACAGGGACACTGAAGCTTTCTTT.